The clone carrying this TCR beta chain was seen ten or more times. Its antigen is not identified. Unsorted libraries were generated from 2 million PBMCs. These cells had been stored in RNAlater at -80 C. The sample originates from a study of neurological immune-mediated disorders. Findings and limits, study-wide: The repertoires of 18 of 34 multiple sclerosis patients were placed by phylogenetic grouping in a single related-CDR3 cluster, which may be a signature. HTLV-1-associated myelopathy displayed the greatest TCR clonal expansion, and multiple sclerosis exhibited the smallest, lower than that of healthy controls.

The CDR3 has 16 amino acids. Trimming cost V 5 bases and J 4 bases, with 20 bases left between them. The germline CDR1 and CDR2 sequences are MNHEY and SVGEGT. The cDNA was synthesized by 5'RACE incorporating 10-nucleotide random UMIs. TCRdb reanalysed the 5' RACE reads using MiXCR and keeps one entry per CDR3 protein. The repertoire holds 50,000 to 70,000 distinct CDR3 sequences, with 3% to 4% as singletons. Sample: PBMCs. This TCR was recovered from a man aged 40-49 years with multiple sclerosis. The V call is TRBV6-2 or TRBV6-3, the J call TRBJ2-5; D perhaps matches TRBD2 (6 bases). The CDR3 protein is CASSRWTNLVRETQYF. The DNA for the CDR3 is TGTGCCAGCAGTCGTTGGACTAACCTGGTTCGAGAGACCCAGTACTTC.